This T cell receptor (beta chain) was obtained from a study of blood T cells in healthy people across ages. Combining a sample-barcoded 5' primer with a J-beta primer mix, a second PCR ran for 7 to 11 cycles. Every individual sample yielded 2.5 million or more paired-end reads (each containing CDR3). TCRdb recomputed calls from the 5' RACE reads with MiXCR, one row per CDR3 protein. The table includes about 1.8 million distinct CDR3 sequences, less than 50% detected once. Each individual donor underwent a draw of about 11 milliliters of peripheral blood. Total RNA was isolated from each sample in quantities of at least 6 micrograms. Study-wide results and caveats: Unknown donor CMV status possibly confounded expanded clonotype changes.

This CDR3 comprises 14 residues. V was pared by 5 bases and J by 0 bases, with 11 bases between. Germline V gene data show CDR1 as SGHTA and CDR2 as FQGNSA. As to this clonotype: The target antigen is unknown.

This sequence originates from a woman between 35 and 50 years old in good health. The V and J genes are TRBV7-2 and TRBJ2-7; no definite D call. Specimen: blood. Here the CDR3 reads CASSRRRSSYEQYF. The CDR3 DNA reads TGTGCCAGCAGCCGCCGGCGGAGCTCCTACGAGCAGTACTTC.